The 5 T cell receptor beta chains below were found in one sample sequenced in a study of cytomegalovirus exposure and HLA in healthy donors. The table came from immunoSEQ multiplex PCR; TCRdb's copy has only in-frame clones and leaves some out. The sample includes some 130,000 clones, approximately 91% of them seen just once. Material for sequencing was PBMCs. The receptors were sampled from a young man in good health and CMV-seronegative.

Here the CDR3 reads CSVAVDRGTYEQYF. The DNA for the CDR3 is TGCAGCGTTGCGGTTGACAGGGGGACCTACGAGCAGTACTTC. The V gene is TRBV29-1, the J gene TRBJ2-7; TRBD1 aligns across 9 bases. V trimming: 4 bases; J trimming: 2 bases; junction bases outside the gene matches: 6. The CDR3 is made up of 14 amino acids. In germline, CDR1 is SQVTM, CDR2 ANQGSEA.

J is TRBJ2-1 and V is TRBV30; 11 bases line up with TRBD2. There are 15 residues in the CDR3. CDR1 GTSNPN and CDR2 SVGIG come from the germline V gene (reference sequence). The J segment lost 10 bases and the V segment lost 2 bases, leaving 10 bases of the junction unmatched. The CDR3 loop reads CAWSTSGSLEGEQFF. The CDR3 DNA sequence: TGTGCCTGGAGTACTAGCGGGAGTTTAGAGGGGGAGCAGTTCTTC. The full variable domain, in which reference TRBV30 and TRBJ2-1 provide the parts outside the CDR3, is SQTIHQWPATLVQPVGSPLSLECTVEGTSNPNLYWYRQAAGRGLQLLFYSVGIGQISSEVPQNLSASRPQDRQFILSSKKLLLSDSGFYLCAWSTSGSLEGEQFFGPGTRLTVL.

This clone occurred a few times. V and J are TRBV6-1 and TRBJ1-2; D uncertain. Germline V gene lookup returns CDR1 MNHNS and CDR2 SASEGT. This CDR3 has 12 amino acids. Trimming cost V 7 bases and J 4 bases, with 10 bases left between them. The CDR3 bases are TGTGCCAGCATCGGTCGCGGCTATGGCTACACCTTC. It yields the protein CASIGRGYGYTF.

The chain carries TRBV7-8 and TRBJ2-3; 13 bases match TRBD2. The germline gives CDR1 SGHVS, CDR2 FQNEAQ. The CDR3 has 16 residues. V lost 5 bases and J lost 6; bases outside the gene matches: 8. The DNA for the CDR3 is TGTGCCAGCAGCCCCCGGACTAGCGGGGGCCGGGATACGCAGTATTTT. Translated: CASSPRTSGGRDTQYF. The variable domain in full, with the rest retrieved from reference TRBV7-8 and TRBJ2-3, is GAGVSQSPRYKVAKRGQDVALRCDPISGHVSLFWYQQALGQGPEFLTYFQNEAQLDKSGLPSDRFFAERPEGSVSTLKIQRTQQEDSAVYLCASSPRTSGGRDTQYFGPGTRLTVL.

The chain has TRBV13 and TRBJ1-1; TRBD1 is a possible D gene (6 bases). The CDR3 spans 14 residues. V dropped 5 bases and J dropped 8 bases, with 18 bases sitting between them. CDR1 and CDR2 from the germline V gene are PRHDT and FYEKMQ (reference sequence). The chain's CDR3 is CASSGWTDAPEAFF. The CDR3 nucleotides read TGTGCCAGCAGCGGATGGACAGATGCACCCGAAGCTTTCTTT.